This paragraph reports one TCR beta chain. Its antigen is not yet known. No qualities accompany the bases; no much larger clone lies one base away. Participants in the prospective study were enrolled through a virtual design, were aged about 18 to 100 years, and lived in about two dozen United States geographic areas. In the prospective study, participants were assigned to cohorts based on the clinical history participants reported in a screening survey and a study questionnaire. Exposed participants had been in contact, within 2 weeks of entering the study, with a person who had a PCR-confirmed or clinician-diagnosed case of COVID-19. Mobile phlebotomists in the prospective study collected whole blood, serum and a nasopharyngeal or oropharyngeal swab from every participant. Participants in the prospective study had the option to provide additional blood draws and questionnaires over an approximately 2-month period. Blood samples from the prospective study were shipped frozen or at room temperature prior to DNA extraction.

TCRbeta CDR3 regions were amplified from genomic DNA by means of the immunoSEQ Assay, a bias-controlled multiplex PCR. Concerning the study's data processing: The number of nucleated cells in each sample was estimated by amplification of reference gene primers within the assay. Sequence reads were collapsed and filtered to measure the absolute abundance of every unique TCRbeta CDR3 rearrangement. For each sample, productive Simpson clonality was calculated as the square root of Simpson's diversity index across productive rearrangements. What TCRdb holds here is the immuneACCESS table cut down to in-frame rearrangements. Part of the clones is not present; checked against another copy, under half of the missing clones reflect an unresolved V gene, and the others are unexplained. The V and J calls and clone size are taken from that table; D and trimming were inferred from the DNA. Present in this sample are approximately 300,000 clones, about 85% of which were seen just once. Approximately 1.9% of the sample rests with the top ten.

This record belongs to a study of blood T cell repertoires in COVID-19 (dated by TCRdb to about 2020). With respect to the entire study: Collaborator samples came from the United States, Italy and Spain and covered acute and convalescent phases of COVID-19. The material from the prospective study consisted of cDNA or gDNA derived from T cells, B-cell-depleted T cells, or PBMCs. The dataset comprised deeply sampled blood TCRbeta repertoires from subjects exposed to, actively infected with, or recovered from COVID-19. The repertoires were released in a freely available public database intended as a resource for research on the immune response to SARS-CoV-2. Samples were obtained from the ongoing ImmuneRACE study (first 160 participants) and from roughly 1,300 subjects provided by 6 global collaborators. Nearly every sample came with metadata listing a de-identified subject ID, COVID-19 status, age in years and sex. Where available, HLA class I and class II types were taken from metadata supplied by the sample provider and were not determined by assay-based typing. Findings and caveats that apply to the study as a whole: The amount of clinical and demographic metadata varied by source and participant and was provided uncurated.

The sequenced sample was PBMCs or T cells enriched from blood (not recorded which). The sequence was obtained from a woman under 40 who had been exposed to COVID-19.

CDR3 sequence: CASSPAGRELFF. DNA sequence: TGTGCCAGCTCACCAGCAGGGAGGGAACTGTTTTTT. Rearrangement joined TRBV18 to TRBJ1-4, with a tentative D gene TRBD1 over 5 matching bases. The junction carries 10 bases between V and J, which are trimmed by 2 bases and 12 bases respectively. From the germline V gene, CDR1 is KGHSH and CDR2 is LQKENI. The CDR3 contains 12 residues, cysteine and phenylalanine counted. Only CDR3 DNA is held: 36 bases, read in frame from base 1.